This T cell receptor (beta chain) was recorded in a study of CD8+ T cells in alopecia areata. Looking at the study overall: Treated individuals took tofacitinib by mouth, 5 to 10 mg twice daily.

The sequencing template was cDNA reverse transcribed from extracted RNA. The protocol was immunoSEQ multiplex PCR, while the TCRdb copy is restricted to in-frame clones and leaves out a portion. In the table there are some 19,000 clones, less than 70% of which are singletons. This clone was seen a handful of times. This CDR3 spans 14 amino acids. V lost 7 bases and J 2 bases, leaving 14 bases between the germline ends. Germline values: CDR1 SEHNR, CDR2 FQNEAQ (reference sequence). Peripheral blood, together with lesional scalp punch biopsies, was collected from alopecia areata patients. V usage is TRBV7-9 and J usage is TRBJ1-2; D is undetermined. This TCR was recovered from a human donor with alopecia areata. The sequencing here drew on skin, taken at week 0. CDR3 region: CASNQRSVNYGYTF. Written as DNA, the CDR3 is TGTGCCAGCAACCAACGATCGGTGAACTATGGCTACACCTTC. Supplemented by reference TRBV7-9 and TRBJ1-2, the full variable domain reads DTGVSQNPRHKITKRGQNVTFRCDPISEHNRLYWYRQTLGQGPEFLTYFQNEAQLEKSRLLSDRFSAERPKGSFSTLEIQRTEQGDSAMYLCASNQRSVNYGYTFGSGTRLTVV.